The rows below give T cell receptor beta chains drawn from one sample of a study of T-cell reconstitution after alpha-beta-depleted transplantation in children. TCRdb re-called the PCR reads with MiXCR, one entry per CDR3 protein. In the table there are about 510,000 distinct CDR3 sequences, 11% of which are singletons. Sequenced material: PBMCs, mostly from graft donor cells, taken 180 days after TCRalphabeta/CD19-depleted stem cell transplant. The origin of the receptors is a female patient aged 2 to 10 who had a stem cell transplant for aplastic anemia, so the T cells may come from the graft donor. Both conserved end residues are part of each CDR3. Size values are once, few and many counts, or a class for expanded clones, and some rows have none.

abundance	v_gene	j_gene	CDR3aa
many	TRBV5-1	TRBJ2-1	CASSLPSVHEQFF
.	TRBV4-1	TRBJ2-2	CASSLRGPKGTGELFF
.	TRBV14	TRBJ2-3	CASSHWSDRGDTQYF
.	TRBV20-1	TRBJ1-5	CSAGRGSNQPQHF
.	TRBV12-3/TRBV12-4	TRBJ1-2	CASSLTAGYGYTF
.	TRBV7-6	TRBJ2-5	CASSLPPTSGRETQYF
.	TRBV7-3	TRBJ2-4	CASSLNGGLGIQYF
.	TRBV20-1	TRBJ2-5	CSARRAENQETQYF
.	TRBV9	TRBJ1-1	CASSVVGGNTEAFF
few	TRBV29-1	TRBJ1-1	CSVEVRGGQYTEAFF